This TCR beta chain was identified in a study of blood T cell repertoires in COVID-19 (dated by TCRdb to the early 2020s). Some background on the complete study: Samples from collaborators originated in the United States, Italy and Spain and spanned both the acute and convalescent phases of COVID-19. A freely available public database, intended as a resource for researchers studying the immune response to SARS-CoV-2, is where the repertoires were released. Samples were obtained from the ongoing ImmuneRACE study (first 160 participants) and from about 1,300 subjects provided by 6 global collaborators. Sample metadata almost always included a de-identified subject ID, COVID-19 status, age in years and sex. The material from the prospective study consisted of cDNA or gDNA derived from T cells, B-cell-depleted T cells, or PBMCs. Subjects who had been exposed to COVID-19, were actively infected with it, or had recovered from it provided the deeply sampled blood TCRbeta repertoires that made up the dataset. Where HLA class I and class II types were available, the types were taken from metadata supplied by the sample provider, not from assay-based typing. General findings and caveats noted by the study authors: How much clinical and demographic metadata was included differed by source and by participant, and the metadata was provided uncurated.

TCRbeta CDR3 regions were amplified from genomic DNA using the immunoSEQ Assay, a bias-controlled multiplex PCR. As for how the authors treated the data: Within the assay, amplification of reference gene primers was used to estimate how many nucleated cells each sample contained. Sequence reads were collapsed and filtered to measure the absolute abundance of every unique TCRbeta CDR3 rearrangement. For each sample, productive Simpson clonality was calculated as the square root of Simpson's diversity index across productive rearrangements. TCRdb carries this immuneACCESS record with in-frame sequences only. Its versions omit some clonotypes, under half of them owing to an unresolved V gene in the studies checked, with the rest unexplained. V, J and clone size were drawn from that table, and D and trimming were deduced from the DNA. The sample table contains a few hundred thousand clones; only one count was recorded for approximately 89% of them. 1.5% to 2% of the sample goes to the ten largest clones.

Concerning this clone: Its antigen is not yet known. The record has no base qualities; no much larger clone is one base away.

Participants in the prospective study were enrolled through a virtual design, were aged about 18 to 100 years, and lived in roughly 24 United States geographic areas. In the prospective study, participants were assigned to cohorts based on the clinical history participants reported in a screening survey and a study questionnaire. For ImmuneRACE Cohort 3, a participant was defined as recovered based on two consecutive negative NP/OP PCR tests, clearance by a healthcare professional, or resolution of symptoms. In the prospective study, mobile phlebotomists collected whole blood, serum and a nasopharyngeal or oropharyngeal swab from each participant. Participants in the prospective study had the option to provide additional blood draws and questionnaires over a roughly 2-month period. Prospective study blood samples were shipped either frozen or at room temperature before DNA extraction. Sample: PBMCs or T cells enriched from blood (not recorded which). The receptor was derived from a woman in her fifties or sixties who had recovered from COVID-19.

CDR3 reads: CASSDTGDTTDTQYF. The sequenced DNA: TGCGCCAGCAGTGACACCGGGGATACCACAGATACGCAGTATTTT. Recombination connected TRBV10-1 to TRBJ2-3, and possibly TRBD2, on 5 matching bases. The germline V gene (reference sequence) specifies WNHNN as CDR1 and SYGVQD as CDR2. The junction carries 12 bases between V and J, which are trimmed by 3 bases and 2 bases respectively. The CDR3 spans 15 residues, from the cysteine through the phenylalanine. The DNA shown is the 45-base CDR3, in frame from base 1.